This TCR beta chain was documented in a study of cytomegalovirus exposure and HLA in healthy donors. Overall study results and limits: A few chains linked to CMV were shown in vitro to be specific for CMV antigens. About 87% or about 30% of the time was how often most TCR beta V segments were productive, according to an earlier analysis. Association with HLA alleles at 0.05 false discovery rate was found for 15,000 to 20,000 TCR beta sequences in a later analysis. Judged likely to be a sequencing artifact was a cluster of highly shared sequence variants.

PCR amplification relied on 60 Vbeta primers (plus 13 Jbeta primers). Assay: immunoSEQ multiplex PCR; the TCRdb copy retains only in-frame clones and omits some. The table lists fewer than 250,000 clones, 65% to 85% of them singletons. About this clone: What it recognizes is unknown.

Germline CDR1 reads SGHVS; CDR2 reads FQNEAQ. The CDR3 consists of 16 residues. V was pared by 5 bases and J by 5 bases, with 18 bases between. This sequence joins TRBV7-8 and TRBJ2-2, with a possible D match to TRBD2 (6 bases). Sequenced material: PBMCs. This TCR came from a man between 18 and 35 years old in good health and CMV-seronegative. The CDR3 loop is CASSPRGILATGELFF. Written as DNA, the CDR3 is TGTGCCAGCAGCCCCCGCGGGATTCTTGCGACCGGGGAGCTGTTTTTT.